The present entry profiles one T cell receptor beta chain with its context. The antigen remains unidentified. Only CD45RO-negative cells positively selected for CCR7 counted as naive CD8 cells, so terminally differentiated effector memory CD45RA+ cells were excluded. In the source study's methods: Junction-only sequences produced by ImmunoSEQ had no quality scores, so filtering differed. Profiling relied on immunoSEQ multiplex PCR, and the TCRdb table lists in-frame clones only, not all of them. Clonal size and the V and J genes are those of that table, whereas D and trimming came from the DNA. This table holds hundreds of thousands of clones, just over 90% found once. Germline lookup yields CDR1 SGHTS and CDR2 YDEGEE. The ends were cut back, 0 bases at V and 4 bases at J, with 13 bases in the middle. This CDR3 is built from 15 residues. The data originate from a study of shared clonotypes between healthy human individuals.

Study observations and caveats: Clonotypes which were not shared had lower generation probabilities than clonotypes that all four donors shared.

The receptor was derived from a man aged 25-40 years in good health. The chain is built from TRBV5-8 and TRBJ2-5, with D perhaps assigned TRBD1 or TRBD2 (5 bases each). The sequenced sample was naive CD8+ T cells sorted from blood. The chain's CDR3 is CASSLGTTGRETQYF. The DNA for the CDR3 is TGTGCCAGCAGCTTGGGGACCACGGGGCGAGAGACCCAGTACTTC.